This T cell receptor beta chain was documented in a study of cytomegalovirus exposure and HLA in healthy donors. Study-wide points: In vitro confirmation showed three CMV-associated chains to be CMV antigen specific. Accurate prediction of HLA-A and HLA-B alleles (for most subjects) was reportedly achieved from TCR beta sequences.

This clone was found a few times. Its antigen is as yet unknown. A multiplex PCR was run with 60 Vbeta primers and 13 Jbeta primers. Produced via immunoSEQ multiplex PCR; TCRdb's table is partial and in-frame only. The sample consists of some 170,000 clones, about four fifths of them appearing once. V was clipped by 3 bases and J by 0 bases; unmatched bases: 6. The germline V gene has CDR1 SGHVS and CDR2 FQNEAQ. The length of the CDR3 is 16 residues. The chain recombines TRBV7-8 with TRBJ1-1, with 8 bases lining up with TRBD1. The source of this sequence is a man in his forties or fifties in good health and CMV-seropositive. Source material: PBMCs. CDR3 protein: CASSFLTGVMNTEAFF. For the CDR3, the DNA is TGTGCCAGCAGCTTCCTGACAGGGGTAATGAACACTGAAGCTTTCTTT.